This T cell receptor beta chain was identified during a study of cytomegalovirus exposure and HLA in healthy donors. 13 Jbeta primers and 60 Vbeta primers were used for the PCR. Repertoires were generated with immunoSEQ multiplex PCR, while TCRdb's copy carries only in-frame clones and drops some. The sample has under 200,000 clones, roughly 71% seen once. Study-wide points: Specific recognition of CMV antigens was confirmed in vitro for a few chains (all CMV-associated).

As concerns this clone: As yet, its antigen is unknown.

The V end was cut by 2 bases, the J end by 0 bases, with 13 bases between. Germline V gene sequence: CDR1 SGHVS, CDR2 FNYEAQ. CDR3 length: 17 amino acids. The sequence came from a male donor in good health and CMV-seropositive. V usage is TRBV7-6 and J usage is TRBJ2-2, with D maybe TRBD1 (5 bases). Sequencing input: PBMCs. CDR3 loop: CASSLRDSLTNTGELFF. The CDR3 nucleotides read TGTGCCAGCAGCTTACGAGACAGCCTAACGAACACCGGGGAGCTGTTTTTT.